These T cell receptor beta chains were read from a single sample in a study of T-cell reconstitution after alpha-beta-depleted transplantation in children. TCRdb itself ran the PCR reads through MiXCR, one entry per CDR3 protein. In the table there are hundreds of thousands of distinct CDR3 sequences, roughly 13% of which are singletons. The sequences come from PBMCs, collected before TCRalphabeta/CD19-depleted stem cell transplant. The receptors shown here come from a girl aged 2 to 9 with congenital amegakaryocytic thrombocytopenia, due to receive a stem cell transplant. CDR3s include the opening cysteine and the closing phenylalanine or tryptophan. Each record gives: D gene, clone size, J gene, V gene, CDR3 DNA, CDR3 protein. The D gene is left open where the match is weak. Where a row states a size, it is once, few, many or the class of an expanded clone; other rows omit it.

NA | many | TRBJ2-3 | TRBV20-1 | TGCAGTGCTAGTGGTTATACCCCCCAGCGGCCCACCACAGATACGCAGTATTTT | CSASGYTPQRPTTDTQYF
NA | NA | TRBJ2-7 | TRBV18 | TGTGTCAGCTCACCGGGACTCTACGAGCAGTACTTC | CVSSPGLYEQYF
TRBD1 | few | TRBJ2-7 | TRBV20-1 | TGCAGTGCTAGAGATCTGGAGGGGACAGGGGTTTGGGAGCAGTACTTC | CSARDLEGTGVWEQYF
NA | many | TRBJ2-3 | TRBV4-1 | TGCGCCAGCAGCCAAGTATACACAGATACGCAGTATTTT | CASSQVYTDTQYF
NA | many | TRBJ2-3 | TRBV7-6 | TGTGCCAGCAGCTTAACACGGGGGAGCACAGATACGCAGTATTTT | CASSLTRGSTDTQYF
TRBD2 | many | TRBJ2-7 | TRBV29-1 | TGCAGCGTGGTGACTAGCGGGAGTCCCGAAGTGGACTTC | CSVVTSGSPEVDF
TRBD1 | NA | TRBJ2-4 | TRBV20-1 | TGCAGTGCTAGAATGGCAGGGGGCGAGAACATTCAGTACTTC | CSARMAGGENIQYF
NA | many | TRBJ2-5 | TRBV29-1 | TGCAGCGTAGGACCGCCGCTAGAGACCCAGTACTTC | CSVGPPLETQYF
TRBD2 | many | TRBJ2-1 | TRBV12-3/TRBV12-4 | TGTGCCAGCAGTCTAGCGGGAGGCCTCAATGAGCAGTTCTTC | CASSLAGGLNEQFF
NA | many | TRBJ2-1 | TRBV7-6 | TGTGCCAGCAGCTTACGACGGGAGCTTAATGAGCAGTTCTTC | CASSLRRELNEQFF
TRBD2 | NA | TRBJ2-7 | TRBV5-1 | TGCGCCAGCAGCTTGGGGGGGGGATCGAACGAGCAGTACTTC | CASSLGGGSNEQYF
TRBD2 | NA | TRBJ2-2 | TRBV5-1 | TGCGCCAGCAGCTTTACGATAGCGGGAGGCCTCCCCGGGGAGCTGTTTTTT | CASSFTIAGGLPGELFF
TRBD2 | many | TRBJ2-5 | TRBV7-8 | TGTGCCAGCAGCTTAGTTCCGTCTAGCGGAGAGACCCAGTACTTC | CASSLVPSSGETQYF
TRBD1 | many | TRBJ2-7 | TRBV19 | TGTGCCAGTAGTACCGCCTTCGGGACAGTTTACGAGCAGTACTTC | CASSTAFGTVYEQYF
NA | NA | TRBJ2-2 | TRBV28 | TGTGCCAGCAGACCAGGGGCGAGGACCGGGGAGCTGTTTTTT | CASRPGARTGELFF
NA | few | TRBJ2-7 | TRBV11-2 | TGTGCCAGCAGCTTACTAGTTCGCTACGAGCAGTACTTC | CASSLLVRYEQYF
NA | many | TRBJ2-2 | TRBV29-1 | TGCAGCGTTGAAGACCCCCCGAACACCGGGGAGCTGTTTTTT | CSVEDPPNTGELFF
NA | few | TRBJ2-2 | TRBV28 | TGTGCCAGCAGTTTTAGGGCCGGGCTGTTTTTT | CASSFRAGLFF
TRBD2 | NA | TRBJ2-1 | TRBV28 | TGTGCCAGCAGTTCCTCGACCCCGACTAGCGGGAGATCCAATGAGCAGTTCTTC | CASSSSTPTSGRSNEQFF
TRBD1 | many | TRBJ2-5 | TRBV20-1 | TGCAGTGCTAGAGAGACAGGGGCGGCGGAGACCCAGTACTTC | CSARETGAAETQYF
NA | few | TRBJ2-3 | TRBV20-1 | TGCAGTGCTAGTTTCCTGGTCGTTACGCAGTATTTT | CSASFLVVTQYF
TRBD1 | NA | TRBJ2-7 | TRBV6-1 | TGTGCCAGCAAGCCCGGGACAGATCTCTACGAGCAGTACTTC | CASKPGTDLYEQYF
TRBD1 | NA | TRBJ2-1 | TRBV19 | TGTGCCAGTAGTAAGGGACAGGGGGGAAATGAGCAGTTCTTC | CASSKGQGGNEQFF
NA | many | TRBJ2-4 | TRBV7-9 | TGTGCCAGCAGCTCGGGACTAGCCAAAAACATTCAGTACTTC | CASSSGLAKNIQYF
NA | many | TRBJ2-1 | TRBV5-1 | TGCGCCAGCAGCCAAGGAGAGGGTAATGAGCAGTTCTTC | CASSQGEGNEQFF
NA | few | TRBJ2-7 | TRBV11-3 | TGTGCCAGCAGCTTAATTCGGGACGGAATCTACGAGCAGTACTTC | CASSLIRDGIYEQYF
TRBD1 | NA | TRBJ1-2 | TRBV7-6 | TGTGCCAGCAGCTTAGCTGACAGGGGGGTTGGCTACACCTTC | CASSLADRGVGYTF
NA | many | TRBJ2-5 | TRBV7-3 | TGTGCCAGCAGCCCCCTGGGCAGGCTAAATAAAGAGACCCAGTACTTC | CASSPLGRLNKETQYF
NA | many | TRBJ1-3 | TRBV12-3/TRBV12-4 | TGTGCCAGCAGTTTTGGCTCTGGAAACACCATATATTTT | CASSFGSGNTIYF
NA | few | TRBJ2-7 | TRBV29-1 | TGCAGCGTAACTCCCAGTGAATCCCCCTACGAGCAGTACTTC | CSVTPSESPYEQYF
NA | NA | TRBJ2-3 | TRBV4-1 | TGCGCCAGCAGCCAAGATATCGGACTACCTCAGGGTTATTTT | CASSQDIGLPQGYF
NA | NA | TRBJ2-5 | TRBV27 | TGTGCCAGCAAGGTCGAGGAGACCCAGTACTTC | CASKVEETQYF
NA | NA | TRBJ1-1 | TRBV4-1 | TGCGCCAGCAGCCAAGATCTTACCGGGCCTGAAGCTTTCTTT | CASSQDLTGPEAFF
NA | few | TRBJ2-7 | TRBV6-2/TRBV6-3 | TGTGCCAGCAGGTCTAGCGCCCGCTACGAGCAGTACTTC | CASRSSARYEQYF
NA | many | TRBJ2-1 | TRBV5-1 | TGCGCCAGCAGCTTGCTCAATGAGCAGTTCTTC | CASSLLNEQFF
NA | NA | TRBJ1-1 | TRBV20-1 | TGCAGTGCTGCCGGCGGGAAGTCTGAAGCTTTCTTT | CSAAGGKSEAFF
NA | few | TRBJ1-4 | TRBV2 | TGTGCCGGAGCACAGCAATCTAATGAAAAACTGTTTTTT | CAGAQQSNEKLFF
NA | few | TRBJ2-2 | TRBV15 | TGTGCCACCAGCACCCCTGGGACTCCGAACACCGGGGAGCTGTTTTTT | CATSTPGTPNTGELFF
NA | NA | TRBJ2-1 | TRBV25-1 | TGTGCCAGCGGCTACGGGTCCCAGCAGTTCTTC | CASGYGSQQFF
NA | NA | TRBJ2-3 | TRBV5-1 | TGCGCCAGCAGCTTTTTTCAGTGGAGAACAGATACGCAGTATTTT | CASSFFQWRTDTQYF
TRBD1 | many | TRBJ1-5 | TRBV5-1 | TGCGCCAGCAGCCCGGGGACAGGAAATCAGCCCCAGCATTTT | CASSPGTGNQPQHF
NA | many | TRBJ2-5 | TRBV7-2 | TGTGCCAGCAGCTTATTCCAGGGGGAGACCCAGTACTTC | CASSLFQGETQYF